This entry describes one T cell receptor (beta chain). Antigen specificity is unknown. This sample stems from a study of CD8 T cells in ankylosing spondylitis. Whole-study results and caveats: It was reported that disease-linked clones were significantly enriched in matched ankylosing spondylitis synovial fluid. It appeared that ankylosing spondylitis blood was characterized by a TCR beta motif of about eight highly homologous variants.

It was by quantitative 5'-RACE with molecular barcodes that TCR beta libraries were made. TCRdb ran MiXCR on the 5' RACE reads and lists one entry per CDR3 protein. The data contain hundreds of thousands of distinct CDR3 sequences, approximately 26% of them singletons. Germline V gene data show CDR1 as LGHNA and CDR2 as YNFKEQ. The CDR3 has 12 residues. V dropped 0 bases and J dropped 10; count of bases not matched to a gene: 0. The rearrangement uses TRBV4-2 and TRBJ2-1, with TRBD1 identical over 7 bases. The TCR sequence derives from a male donor with ankylosing spondylitis. The material sequenced was blood, either unsorted or a sorted T cell fraction (not recorded which). The CDR3: CASSQEDREQFF. The CDR3 DNA follows: TGTGCCAGCAGCCAAGAGGACAGGGAGCAGTTCTTC.